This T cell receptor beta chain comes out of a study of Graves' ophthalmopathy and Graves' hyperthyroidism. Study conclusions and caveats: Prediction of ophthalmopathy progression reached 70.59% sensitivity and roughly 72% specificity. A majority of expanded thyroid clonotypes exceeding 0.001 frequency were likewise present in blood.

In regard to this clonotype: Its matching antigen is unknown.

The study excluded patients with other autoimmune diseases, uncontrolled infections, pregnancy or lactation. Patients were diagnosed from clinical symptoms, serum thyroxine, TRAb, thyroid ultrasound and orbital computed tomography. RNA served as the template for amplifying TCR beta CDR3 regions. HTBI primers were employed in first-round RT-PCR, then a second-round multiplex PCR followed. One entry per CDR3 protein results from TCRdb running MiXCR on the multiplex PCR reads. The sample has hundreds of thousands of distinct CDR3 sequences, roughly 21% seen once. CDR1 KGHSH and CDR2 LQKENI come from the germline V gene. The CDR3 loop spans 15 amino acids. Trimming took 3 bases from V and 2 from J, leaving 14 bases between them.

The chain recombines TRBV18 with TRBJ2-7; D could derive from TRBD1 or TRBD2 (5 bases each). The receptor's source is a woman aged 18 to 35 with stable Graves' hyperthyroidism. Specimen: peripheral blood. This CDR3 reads CASSPRQGPPYEQYF. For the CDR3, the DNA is TGTGCCAGCTCACCTCGGCAGGGACCTCCCTACGAGCAGTACTTC.